A single sample is the source of the 22 T cell receptor beta chains below, sequenced in a study of naive and memory T cell subsets. The study's findings and limits: Naive repertoires, especially CD8, held a few larger clonotypes, possibly memory cells re-expressing CD45RA.

Both TRBC1 and TRBC2 were covered by a beta constant-region primer of two equimolar oligonucleotides. Four rounds of PCR amplified the ligated cDNA using nested alpha and beta constant-region primers plus SP2. One entry per CDR3 protein, called by TCRdb with MiXCR from the UMI-ligation and nested PCR reads. The sample lists 120,000 to 150,000 distinct CDR3 sequences, 15% to 20% occurring once. These receptors' targets are unknown. The sequenced material came from naive CD8+ T cells from blood. Source of these receptors: a human donor in good health.

In this sample, this clonotype turned up many times. J is TRBJ2-2 and V is TRBV7-2; possibly TRBD2 for D (7 bases). V gave up 5 bases and J gave up 5 bases, with 15 bases separating them. The CDR3 has 15 amino acids. Germline V CDR1 and CDR2: SGHTA, FQGNSA. As DNA, the CDR3 is TGTGCCAGCAGCGCATCGGGGGGCTGGACCGGGGAGCTGTTTTTT. This codes for CASSASGGWTGELFF.

The chain is built from TRBV28 and TRBJ2-7, with a tentative D call TRBD2 (6 bases). The CDR3 consists of 14 residues. Trimming cost V 6 bases and J 1 base, with 13 bases left between them. CDR1 MDHEN and CDR2 SYDVKM come from the germline V gene. CDR3 region: CASRGYGGSYEQYF. In DNA, the CDR3 is TGTGCCAGCAGAGGTTACGGGGGATCCTACGAGCAGTACTTC.

This clonotype was found a few times. The rearrangement joins TRBV11-2 to TRBJ2-1; D call uncertain. Germline V gene data show CDR1 as SGHAT and CDR2 as FQNNGV. The CDR3 runs 9 residues. Trimming took 11 bases from V and 7 from J, leaving 6 bases between them. CDR3 bases: TGTGCCCTCGGGAATGAGCAGTTCTTC. Amino acids: CALGNEQFF.

This chain links TRBV2 with TRBJ2-7; 8 positions agree with TRBD2. CDR3 length: 16 amino acids. V lost 3 bases, J lost 3 bases, and 10 bases stayed unmatched. The germline V gene encodes CDR1 SNHLY and CDR2 FYNNEI. The CDR3 bases are TGTGCCAGCAGTGAGGGGAGCGGGAGCTTGGTCTACGAGCAGTACTTC. It is translated as CASSEGSGSLVYEQYF.

CDR3 sequence (DNA): TGCAGCGTTGGTCCCCCGGGGAATGAGCAGTTCTTC. Protein sequence: CSVGPPGNEQFF. J is TRBJ2-1 and V is TRBV29-1; D perhaps matches TRBD2 (5 bases). V was clipped by 4 bases and J by 7 bases, with 11 bases between them. Looked up from germline, CDR1 is SQVTM and CDR2 is ANQGSEA. This CDR3 has 12 amino acids.

The rearrangement links TRBV13 to TRBJ2-3, with 8 positions matching TRBD1. Trimming removed 5 bases from V and 3 bases from J; junction bases left unmatched: 10. The CDR3 totals 16 residues. Germline assignment: CDR1 PRHDT and CDR2 FYEKMQ (reference sequence). CDR3 DNA sequence: TGTGCCAGCAGCGGGAAGGAACAGGGGGAAACAGATACGCAGTATTTT. This sequence encodes CASSGKEQGETDTQYF.

The chain has TRBV9 and TRBJ2-4, with TRBD1 matching 7 bases. J lost 8 bases, V lost 3 bases, and 8 bases had no gene match. The CDR3 has 14 amino acids. The germline gives CDR1 SGDLS, CDR2 YYNGEE. The CDR3 nucleotides are TGTGCCAGCAGCGCCTGGACAGGCGGCGACATTCAGTACTTC. Translating it yields CASSAWTGGDIQYF.

This clonotype has just a few counts. The chain combines TRBV9 with TRBJ2-7, with no clear D. V was clipped by 0 bases and J by 3 bases, with 10 bases between them. CDR1 SGDLS and CDR2 YYNGEE come from the germline V gene. The CDR3 totals 14 residues. As DNA, the CDR3 is TGTGCCAGCAGCGTAGGCGGCCGTTACTACGAGCAGTACTTC. It specifies CASSVGGRYYEQYF.

The J gene is TRBJ2-1, the V gene TRBV29-1, with 11 bases lining up with TRBD2. The CDR3 totals 15 residues. V shed 6 bases, J shed 1 base, and the junction held 5 bases outside the gene matches. From germline, CDR1 is SQVTM and CDR2 ANQGSEA. CDR3 bases: TGCAGCGTCACTGGACTAGCGGGTTCCTACAATGAGCAGTTCTTC. Amino acids: CSVTGLAGSYNEQFF.

The chain has TRBV12-3 or TRBV12-4 and TRBJ2-3, with a possible D match to TRBD2 (6 bases). The ends were cut back, 7 bases at V and 2 bases at J, with 13 bases in the middle. The CDR3 runs to 14 residues. The DNA for the CDR3 is TGTGCCAGCACGAATGGAGGGTACACAGATACGCAGTATTTT. This gives the protein CASTNGGYTDTQYF.

The chain joins TRBV12-3 or TRBV12-4 to TRBJ1-3, with D unresolved. This CDR3 is 14 amino acids long. V shed 7 bases and J shed 5 bases, with 15 bases lying between them. CDR3 residues: CASTLEGWRNTIYF. Written as DNA, the CDR3 is TGTGCCAGCACGCTAGAGGGATGGAGAAACACCATATATTTT.

V and J are TRBV4-3 and TRBJ2-7; TRBD2 agrees at 7 bases. Trimming at V came to 0 bases and at J to 0 bases, leaving 8 bases not matched to a gene. The CDR3 loop spans 17 amino acids. The germline V gene has CDR1 LGHNA and CDR2 YSLEER. This chain's CDR3 is CASSQEGGVAGSYEQYF. DNA of the CDR3: TGCGCCAGCAGCCAAGAGGGGGGGGTAGCGGGCTCCTACGAGCAGTACTTC.

This rearrangement joins TRBV7-9 to TRBJ2-3; 10 bases align to TRBD1. CDR1 is SEHNR, CDR2 FQNEAQ, per germline (reference sequence). V gave up 3 bases and J gave up 0 bases; unmatched junction bases: 6. CDR3 length: 17 residues. DNA for the CDR3: TGTGCCAGCAGCTTGGGACAGGGGATTCCTAGCACAGATACGCAGTATTTT. The encoded protein is CASSLGQGIPSTDTQYF.

The V gene is TRBV30, the J gene TRBJ2-3; no clear D gene. V was shortened by 4 bases and J by 1 base, with 9 bases between the two germline ends. Germline CDR1 is GTSNPN and CDR2 is SVGIG (reference sequence). This CDR3 has 13 amino acids. In nucleotides, the CDR3 is TGTGCCTGGAACGGGCCCCGCACAGATACGCAGTATTTT. Its protein product is CAWNGPRTDTQYF.

Only a few counts were recorded for this clonotype. This chain uses TRBV7-6 with TRBJ1-5; D possibly corresponds to TRBD1 (6 bases). Germline CDR1 reads SGHVS; CDR2 reads FNYEAQ. The CDR3 runs to 14 residues. Trimming shortened V by 5 bases and J by 3 bases, and 11 bases separated the two germline ends. CDR3 coding DNA: TGTGCCAGCAGCCCGGGGGGGCCCAATCAGCCCCAGCATTTT. It codes for CASSPGGPNQPQHF.

The chain carries TRBV20-1 and TRBJ2-1, with D possibly being TRBD2 (5 bases). The CDR3 spans 12 residues. V was pared by 0 bases and J by 8 bases, with 8 bases between. Germline CDR1 DFQATT, CDR2 SNEGSKA (reference sequence). The chain's CDR3 is CSARDRGYEQFF. Written as DNA, the CDR3 is TGCAGTGCTAGAGATCGCGGGTATGAGCAGTTCTTC.

This clonotype was detected many times. The chain is built from TRBV9 and TRBJ2-7; 8 bases are shared with TRBD2. V was pared by 2 bases and J by 4 bases, with 8 bases of the junction left unmatched. Germline CDR1 SGDLS, CDR2 YYNGEE. The CDR3 runs 15 residues. CDR3 coding DNA: TGTGCCAGCAGCGTCGGCCCGGGACTAGAGTACGAGCAGTACTTC. Its protein is CASSVGPGLEYEQYF.

In this sample, this clonotype turned up a few times. The chain uses TRBV7-3 and TRBJ2-5, with 7 bases matching TRBD2. Germline V gene data show CDR1 as SGHTA and CDR2 as FQGTGA. V lost 4 bases to trimming and J lost 4 bases; unmatched junction nucleotides: 9. This CDR3 region has 15 residues. The CDR3 loop reads CASSSQGGEVETQYF. DNA for the CDR3: TGTGCCAGCAGCTCCCAGGGAGGGGAGGTAGAGACCCAGTACTTC.

The chain is built from TRBV7-6 and TRBJ1-3; D is unresolved. Germline V gene lookup returns CDR1 SGHVS and CDR2 FNYEAQ. The V end lost 5 bases, the J end lost 0 bases, and 14 bases lay between the germline ends. The CDR3 totals 16 residues. The CDR3 region has the DNA TGTGCCAGCAGCCCCAAGATGGGGAGCTCTGGAAACACCATATATTTT. It translates to CASSPKMGSSGNTIYF.

This clonotype has a handful of counts. The chain is built from TRBV27 and TRBJ2-7, with 14 bases aligning to TRBD2. There are 18 residues in the CDR3. Germline V gene data show CDR1 as MNHEY and CDR2 as SMNVEV (reference sequence). V lost 2 bases to trimming and J lost 4 bases; unmatched junction nucleotides: 10. The CDR3 loop reads CASSLPSRLAGGPYEQYF. CDR3 in DNA: TGTGCCAGCAGTTTACCCTCACGACTAGCGGGAGGGCCTTACGAGCAGTACTTC.

This clonotype has just a few counts. The J gene is TRBJ2-1, the V gene TRBV19, with TRBD2 matching 8 bases. The V gene end was trimmed by 7 bases and the J gene end by 0 bases; junction bases not matched to a gene: 5. The CDR3 is 15 amino acids. Germline V lookup: CDR1 LNHDA, CDR2 SQIVND (reference sequence). CDR3 protein: CASTLSGNSYNEQFF. CDR3 DNA: TGTGCCAGTACCCTTAGCGGGAACTCCTACAATGAGCAGTTCTTC.

This chain joins TRBV27 and TRBJ1-2; a weak D match, TRBD1 (5 bases). The CDR3 contains 13 residues. From germline, CDR1 is MNHEY and CDR2 SMNVEV (reference sequence). Trimming pared 5 bases from V and 3 bases from J, leaving 10 bases between. The chain's CDR3 is CASSGTGYYGYTF. CDR3 nucleotide sequence: TGTGCCAGCAGTGGAACAGGTTACTATGGCTACACCTTC.